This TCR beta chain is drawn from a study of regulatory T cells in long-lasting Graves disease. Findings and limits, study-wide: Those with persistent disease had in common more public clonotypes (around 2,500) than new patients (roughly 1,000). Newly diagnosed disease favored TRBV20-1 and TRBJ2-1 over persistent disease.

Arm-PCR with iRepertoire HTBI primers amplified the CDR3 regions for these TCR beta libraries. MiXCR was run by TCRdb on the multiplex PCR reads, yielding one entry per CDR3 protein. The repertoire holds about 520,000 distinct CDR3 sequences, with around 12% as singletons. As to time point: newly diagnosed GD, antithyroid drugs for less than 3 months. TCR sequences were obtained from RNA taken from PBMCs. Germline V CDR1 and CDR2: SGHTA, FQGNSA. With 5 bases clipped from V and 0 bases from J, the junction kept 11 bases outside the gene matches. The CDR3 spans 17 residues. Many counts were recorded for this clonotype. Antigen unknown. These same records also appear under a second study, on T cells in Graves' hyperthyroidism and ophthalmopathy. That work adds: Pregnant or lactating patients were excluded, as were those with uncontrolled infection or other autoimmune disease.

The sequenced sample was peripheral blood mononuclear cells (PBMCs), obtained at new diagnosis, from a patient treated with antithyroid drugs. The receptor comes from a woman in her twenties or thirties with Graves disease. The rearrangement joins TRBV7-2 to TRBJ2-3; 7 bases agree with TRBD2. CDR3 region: CASSLGALAASTDTQYF. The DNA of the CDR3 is TGTGCCAGCAGCCTAGGGGCCCTAGCGGCTAGCACAGATACGCAGTATTTT.